This record concerns one T cell receptor (beta chain) sequence. The antigen remains undetermined. The sample originates from a study of vaccination and CD4 T cells after COVID-19. Study information: Convalescent patients gave post-COVID blood a median about 100 days post-diagnosis, range 35 to 161. Overlapping peptides covering the spike proteins of SARS-CoV-2, HCoV-NL63, HCoV-OC43 and HCoV-229E were added to stimulate cells. Study findings and constraints: The median proportion of reactive clones detected only post-vaccination in convalescent patients was approximately 90%.

Germline lookup yields CDR1 LGHNA and CDR2 YSLEER. The J segment lost 7 bases and the V segment lost 4 bases, leaving 7 bases of the junction unmatched. This CDR3 has 14 residues. Treatment of the sample: approximately nine-day PBMC culture with coronavirus spike peptide pools or control peptides (ViraFEST assay). The unexposed donor provided CD4+ T cells, which were taken before the COVID-19 pandemic (2011-2018). Contingent on cell availability, unexposed-donor CD4+ T cells were interrogated with SARS-CoV-2 S/N and four cold-coronavirus spikes. Sequencing of DNA taken from cultured CD4+ T cells relied on the Oncomine TCR Beta short-read assay. One entry per CDR3 protein results from TCRdb running MiXCR on the PCR reads. This table has about 8,600 distinct CDR3 sequences, roughly 48% appearing once.

The receptor's source is a human donor in good health. The gene calls are TRBV4-3 and TRBJ1-2; 9 bases fit TRBD1. Sequenced: CD4+ T cells from blood, cultured in vitro. In DNA form, the CDR3 reads TGCGCCAGCAGCCGAGGACAGGGGCCCGGTGGCTACACCTTC. Amino acids: CASSRGQGPGGYTF.